This entry lists 14 T cell receptor beta chains sequenced from one sample in a study of cytomegalovirus exposure and HLA in healthy donors. PCR primers comprised 60 Vbeta and 13 Jbeta primers. TCRdb keeps only in-frame clones here, not all; method: immunoSEQ multiplex PCR. The repertoire holds 100,000 or so clones, 79% seen once, with 3% to 4% in the top ten. The sequencing input was PBMCs. All receptors derive from a woman between 40 and 50 years old in good health and CMV-seronegative.

This clone was seen a handful of times. The chain employs TRBV7-2 and TRBJ1-4, with a possible D match to TRBD1 (6 bases). The CDR3 contains 15 residues. Germline-derived CDR1 and CDR2 are SGHTA and FQGNSA. V dropped 1 base and J dropped 5 bases, with 11 bases sitting between them. The CDR3 DNA sequence: TGTGCCAGCAGCTTAGGGGCCAGGGGAAATGAAAAACTGTTTTTT. Protein product: CASSLGARGNEKLFF.

This clone was seen a handful of times. This chain connects TRBV7-2 to TRBJ2-3; 11 bases are a match to TRBD2. V shed 10 bases and J 9 bases; nucleotides not matched to a gene: 12. This CDR3 region has 14 residues. The V gene's germline CDR1 is SGHTA and CDR2 FQGNSA. CDR3 loop: CATRPGLAVETQYF. The CDR3 region has the DNA TGTGCCACCCGCCCGGGACTAGCGGTTGAGACGCAGTATTTT.

This clone was detected a few times. This chain connects TRBV28 to TRBJ1-5, with no clear D. This CDR3 contains 15 residues. V was pared by 8 bases and J by 3 bases, with 17 bases between. CDR1 and CDR2 from the germline V gene are MDHEN and SYDVKM. The CDR3 protein is CASAPTGSLNQPQHF. The DNA for the CDR3 is TGTGCCAGCGCCCCGACGGGAAGCCTCAATCAGCCCCAGCATTTT.

J is TRBJ1-2 and V is TRBV6-5, with TRBD1 matching over 9 bases. This CDR3 is built from 14 residues. V was clipped by 5 bases and J by 8 bases; unmatched bases: 9. The germline V gene has CDR1 MNHEY and CDR2 SVGAGI. CDR3 in amino acids: CASSPGQGPWGYTF. Here the CDR3 DNA reads TGTGCCAGCAGTCCCGGACAGGGGCCCTGGGGCTACACCTTC.

This clone appeared once. V gene TRBV9 combines with J gene TRBJ2-7, with 7 positions matching TRBD2. Germline trimming cut 3 bases from V and 6 bases from J; bases unmatched to any gene: 12. Germline CDR1 SGDLS, CDR2 YYNGEE. This CDR3 region has 15 residues. This CDR3 reads CASSASLTSSGEQYF. In DNA, the CDR3 is TGTGCCAGCAGCGCATCCTTGACTAGCTCGGGCGAGCAGTACTTC.

The rearrangement links TRBV2 to TRBJ2-3; 10 nucleotides align to TRBD2. The germline CDR1 and CDR2 sequences are SNHLY and FYNNEI. The CDR3 contains 15 residues. The V gene end was trimmed by 6 bases and the J gene end by 1 base; junction bases not matched to a gene: 4. The CDR3 DNA sequence: TGTGCCAGCAGACCCGGGACTAGCGGCACAGATACGCAGTATTTT. This encodes CASRPGTSGTDTQYF.

The chain carries TRBV7-8 and TRBJ1-5, with a weak D call TRBD1 (5 bases). Germline-derived CDR1 and CDR2 are SGHVS and FQNEAQ. V was cut by 5 bases and J by 4 bases, with 21 bases left in between. The CDR3 runs 17 residues. CDR3 sequence reads: CASSQPQVPGGNQPQHF. The CDR3 nucleotides are TGTGCCAGCAGCCAACCCCAGGTTCCGGGGGGAAATCAGCCCCAGCATTTT.

The chain uses TRBV6-4 and TRBJ1-4; a possible D gene is TRBD1 (5 bases). With 4 bases removed from V and 8 bases from J, the gap between germline ends came to 17 bases. CDR3 length: 15 residues. Germline V CDR1 and CDR2: MRHNA, SNTAGT. The CDR3 protein is CASSALRGTEEKLFF. CDR3 bases: TGTGCCAGCAGTGCCTTGCGCGGGACGGAGGAAAAACTGTTTTTT.

The chain links TRBV10-3 to TRBJ2-7; tentatively, D is TRBD1 or TRBD2 (5 bases each). V was clipped by 10 bases and J by 6 bases, with 13 bases between them. The CDR3 is made up of 11 amino acids. Germline CDR1 reads ENHRY; CDR2 reads SYGVKD. CDR3 nucleotides: TGTGCCACCAGAGGGCAGGGCGAGCAGTACTTC. It is translated as CATRGQGEQYF.

CDR3 sequence reads: CASSRDSKSYEQYF. CDR3 nucleotide sequence: TGTGCCAGCAGTCGGGACAGTAAATCCTACGAGCAGTACTTC. V is TRBV28 and J is TRBJ2-7; 7 nucleotides match TRBD1. The J segment lost 1 base and the V segment lost 5 bases, leaving 5 bases of the junction unmatched. Germline V gives CDR1 MDHEN, CDR2 SYDVKM. The CDR3 consists of 14 residues.

The chain couples TRBV5-1 to TRBJ1-1, with TRBD1 identical over 7 bases. Trimming cost V 7 bases and J 5 bases; bases outside gene matches: 11. There are 14 residues in the CDR3. Germline CDR1 is SGHRS and CDR2 is YFSETQ. The CDR3 coding sequence is TGCGCCAGCGCCCAACAGGGGCAGGGGACTGAAGCTTTCTTT. Translation gives CASAQQGQGTEAFF.

This chain joins TRBV7-2 and TRBJ2-7; 12 bases fit TRBD1. With 5 bases clipped from V and 7 bases from J, the junction kept 9 bases outside the gene matches. CDR3 length: 15 amino acids. The germline V gene encodes CDR1 SGHTA and CDR2 FQGNSA. CDR3 loop: CASSLSGQGAGEQYF. The CDR3 region has the DNA TGTGCCAGCAGCCTATCGGGACAGGGGGCGGGAGAGCAGTACTTC.

This clone turned up a few times. This CDR3 is CASSEWRDEGGEQYF. The CDR3 DNA follows: TGTGCCAGCAGTGAATGGCGGGACGAGGGTGGCGAGCAGTACTTC. The V call is TRBV2, the J call TRBJ2-7, with D perhaps TRBD2 (6 bases). The CDR3 extends over 15 amino acids. The germline V gene has CDR1 SNHLY and CDR2 FYNNEI. The V end was cut by 2 bases, the J end by 6 bases, with 17 bases between.

This clone was counted a single time. The CDR3 DNA reads TGTGCCAGCAGTTTATGGGGGGGTAGTGGCACAGATACGCAGTATTTT. It encodes CASSLWGGSGTDTQYF. The chain combines TRBV28 with TRBJ2-3, with D maybe TRBD2 (6 bases). Trimming took off 0 bases at V and 1 base at J, with 11 bases between the two ends. The CDR3 has 16 residues. The germline V gene encodes CDR1 MDHEN and CDR2 SYDVKM.